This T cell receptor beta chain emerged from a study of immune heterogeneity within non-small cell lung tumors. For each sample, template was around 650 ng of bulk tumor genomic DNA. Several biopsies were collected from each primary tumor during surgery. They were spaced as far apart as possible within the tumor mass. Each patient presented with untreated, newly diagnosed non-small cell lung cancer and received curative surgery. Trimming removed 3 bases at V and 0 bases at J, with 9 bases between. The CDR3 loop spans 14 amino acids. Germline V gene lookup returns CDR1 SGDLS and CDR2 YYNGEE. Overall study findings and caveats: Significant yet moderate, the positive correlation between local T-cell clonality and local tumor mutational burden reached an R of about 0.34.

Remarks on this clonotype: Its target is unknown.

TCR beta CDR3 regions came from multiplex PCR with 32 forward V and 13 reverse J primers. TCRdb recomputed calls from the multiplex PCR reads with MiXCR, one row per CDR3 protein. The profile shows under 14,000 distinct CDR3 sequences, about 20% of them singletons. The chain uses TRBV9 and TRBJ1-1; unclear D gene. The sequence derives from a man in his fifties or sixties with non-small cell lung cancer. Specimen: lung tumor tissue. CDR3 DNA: TGTGCCAGCAGCGGGAGTAGAGTGAACACTGAAGCTTTCTTT. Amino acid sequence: CASSGSRVNTEAFF.